The rows below give T cell receptor beta chains drawn from one sample of a study of blood T cell repertoires in COVID-19. The method was immunoSEQ multiplex PCR; TCRdb's version includes in-frame clones alone and lacks a portion of them. The sample records 650,000 to 800,000 clones, 85% to 90% being singletons. Sequencing was done on a sample of peripheral blood. Every receptor here comes from a woman under 30 with acute or convalescent COVID-19. The CDR3 runs from the conserved cysteine through the conserved F or W. The D gene is left open where the match is weak. Rows may omit the clone size; those that give it use once, few, many or a size class.

size	V	J	D	DNA	CDR3
once	TRBV10-1	TRBJ1-5	-	TGCGCCAGCAGACCGACAGTGGGCAATCAGCCCCAGCATTTT	CASRPTVGNQPQHF
-	TRBV6-5	TRBJ1-6	-	TGTGCCAGCAGCCAGGACATTAATTCACCCCTCCACTTT	CASSQDINSPLHF
-	TRBV19	TRBJ2-7	-	TGTGCCAGTAGTATTGGAGGGCTAGCGCCTTTGGAGCAGTACTTC	CASSIGGLAPLEQYF
-	TRBV5-1	TRBJ2-2	TRBD1	TGCGCCACCCAGTCCCCAGGGGGCCACACCGGGGAGCTGTTTTTT	CATQSPGGHTGELFF
once	TRBV5-8	TRBJ2-5	-	TGTGCCAGCAGGATCACCACAGGGAACCAAGAGACCCAGTACTTC	CASRITTGNQETQYF
-	TRBV6-5	TRBJ1-2	TRBD1	TGTGCCAGCAGTTTCTTGGGACAGAACTATGGCTACACCTTC	CASSFLGQNYGYTF
-	TRBV4-1	TRBJ2-7	-	TGCGCCAGCAGCCAAGGGAGGGCCTACGAGCAGTACTTC	CASSQGRAYEQYF
-	TRBV19	TRBJ2-3	-	TGTGCCAGTAGTATAAGGAGGACAGTAACAGATACGCAGTATTTT	CASSIRRTVTDTQYF
-	TRBV6-6	TRBJ2-7	TRBD2	TGTGCCAGCAGTAGGCCCTTAGCGGGGCCACACTACGAGCAGTACTTC	CASSRPLAGPHYEQYF
-	TRBV27	TRBJ2-1	TRBD2	TGTGCCAGCAGTTCCGGGACTAGCCTCTCCGGGGAGCAGTTCTTC	CASSSGTSLSGEQFF
once	TRBV12-3/TRBV12-4	TRBJ2-1	-	TGTGCCAGCAGTGAAGGGGGTGTCGAGCAGTTCTTC	CASSEGGVEQFF
-	TRBV27	TRBJ2-7	-	TGTGCCAGCAGTTTATCCTTCTTGGTCACAACCTACGAGCAGTACTTC	CASSLSFLVTTYEQYF
-	TRBV19	TRBJ2-4	-	TGTGCCAGTAGTATAGACCAGGGGACCAAAAACATTCAGTACTTC	CASSIDQGTKNIQYF
few	TRBV9	TRBJ1-2	TRBD1	TGTGCCAGCAGCGTGGACAGGAACTATGGCTACACCTTC	CASSVDRNYGYTF
-	TRBV7-2	TRBJ2-7	TRBD1	TGTGCCAGCAGCTTCGGGACAGGGGGAACCTACGAGCAGTACTTC	CASSFGTGGTYEQYF
-	TRBV18	TRBJ1-3	-	TGTGCCAGCTCACCGGGACAAACCTCTGGAAACACCATATATTTT	CASSPGQTSGNTIYF
-	TRBV5-6	TRBJ1-1	-	TGTGCCAGCAGCTTGTTAGGGGACACCCGAATGAACACTGAAGCTTTCTTT	CASSLLGDTRMNTEAFF
-	TRBV10-3	TRBJ1-1	TRBD1	TGTGCCATCAGTGTTGGAGGGACAGGGGGAGCCCTGAACACTGAAGCTTTCTTT	CAISVGGTGGALNTEAFF
-	TRBV6-1	TRBJ1-2	TRBD1	TGTGCCAGCAGTGTCGACAGGGAGGTAGAACTTTGGGGCTACACCTTC	CASSVDREVELWGYTF
-	TRBV7-9	TRBJ1-2	TRBD1	TGTGCCAGCAGCTCGAGACAGGGTCCTAACTATGGCTACACCTTC	CASSSRQGPNYGYTF
-	TRBV28	TRBJ1-4	-	TGTGCCAGCATCCAGAATGAAAAACTGTTTTTT	CASIQNEKLFF
-	TRBV6-2/TRBV6-3	TRBJ1-1	-	TGTGCCAGCAGTTACTCGCCTGATTCGTCTCAGTCGATAGCTTTCTTT	CASSYSPDSSQSIAFF
-	TRBV4-2	TRBJ2-3	TRBD2	TGTGCCAGCAGCCAGTTCGTAGCGGGGTACACTAGCACAGATACGCAGTATTTT	CASSQFVAGYTSTDTQYF
-	TRBV19	TRBJ1-5	TRBD1	TGTGCCAGTAGTATGGATGGGACAGGGAAGGGCAATCAGCCCCAGCATTTT	CASSMDGTGKGNQPQHF
-	TRBV19	TRBJ1-1	-	TGTGCCAGTAGTATAGCCAGGGGCTTGAACACTGAAGCTTTCTTT	CASSIARGLNTEAFF
-	TRBV7-2	TRBJ1-3	-	TGTGCCAGCAGCCCCCTAACAGGACGGAGAAACACCATATATTTT	CASSPLTGRRNTIYF
-	TRBV25-1	TRBJ2-1	TRBD1	TGTGCCAGCAGTACTCCGACAGGGTCCCCTAACAATGAGCAGTTCTTC	CASSTPTGSPNNEQFF
-	TRBV5-1	TRBJ2-7	TRBD1	TGCGCCAGCAGCTTACAGGGGGCGTCGTACGAGCAGTACTTC	CASSLQGASYEQYF
-	TRBV19	TRBJ1-2	TRBD1	TGTGCCAGTTTTCCGAGGACAGGGGAAAACTATGGCTACACCTTC	CASFPRTGENYGYTF
few	TRBV19	TRBJ1-2	TRBD1	TGTGCCAGTAGTATAGATGGGACAGGGGTCGGCTACACCTTC	CASSIDGTGVGYTF
-	TRBV24-1	TRBJ2-1	-	TGTGCCACCAGTGATTTAGACCGAGGGCCTTACAATGAGCAGTTCTTC	CATSDLDRGPYNEQFF
-	TRBV30	TRBJ2-1	TRBD2	TGTGCCTGGAGTGTTCTAGCGGGGGTGTTGGGCAATGAGCAGTTCTTC	CAWSVLAGVLGNEQFF
-	TRBV7-9	TRBJ1-2	-	TGTGCCAGCAGCTTGGAGGCACTTTCCAACTATGGCTACACCTTC	CASSLEALSNYGYTF
-	TRBV7-9	TRBJ1-2	-	TGTGCCAGCAGCCGTCCTGAATCGGGACTCTATGGCTACACCTTC	CASSRPESGLYGYTF
-	TRBV28	TRBJ1-2	TRBD1	TGTGCCAGCAGTACCACAGGGGGCATAGGCTATGGCTACACCTTC	CASSTTGGIGYGYTF
once	TRBV10-2	TRBJ1-2	-	TGCGCCAGCAGTGCGTTTCAGGGAACTTCCTATGGCTACACCTTC	CASSAFQGTSYGYTF
few	TRBV27	TRBJ1-2	-	TGTGCCAGCAGTAACAGGGTTAACTATGGCTACACCTTC	CASSNRVNYGYTF
once	TRBV12-3/TRBV12-4	TRBJ1-1	TRBD1	TGTGCCACGGGGACAGCGAACACTGAAGCTTTCTTT	CATGTANTEAFF
-	TRBV7-2	TRBJ2-1	TRBD2	TGTGCCAGCGGACGGACCGGGACTAGCTATGAGCAGTTCTTC	CASGRTGTSYEQFF
-	TRBV27	TRBJ1-6	TRBD1	TGTGCCAGCAGTCCAAGGCGGCGGACAGGACCCTATAATTCACCCCTCCACTTT	CASSPRRRTGPYNSPLHF
-	TRBV7-2	TRBJ1-2	-	TGTGCCAGCACCCCCGGGGGGGCTCTTTTCTATGGCTACACCTTC	CASTPGGALFYGYTF
-	TRBV2	TRBJ1-5	-	TGTGCCAGCAGTGAAGTTAACAGGCTCAATCAGCCCCAGCATTTT	CASSEVNRLNQPQHF
-	TRBV9	TRBJ2-7	TRBD2	TGTGCCAGCAGCGTAGTCTCGGGGGGCGAGCAGTACTTC	CASSVVSGGEQYF
-	TRBV9	TRBJ2-3	-	TGTGCCAGCAGCGTAGTAGACTTTTACACAGATACGCAGTATTTT	CASSVVDFYTDTQYF
once	TRBV7-2	TRBJ1-2	-	TGTGCCAGCAGCCGCGACGGGAACTATGGCTACACCTTC	CASSRDGNYGYTF
-	TRBV4-1	TRBJ2-7	TRBD1	TGCGCCAGCAGCCAAAGCTCCTCGACAGGGGACGAGCAGTACTTC	CASSQSSSTGDEQYF
-	TRBV12-3/TRBV12-4	TRBJ2-7	-	TGTGCCACCTCGCTAGACAGGATTCTTCAGCAGTACTTC	CATSLDRILQQYF
-	TRBV4-2	TRBJ2-7	-	TGTGCCAGCAGCCAAGATACGGCCAGGGGGAGGAACGAGCAGTACTTC	CASSQDTARGRNEQYF
-	TRBV5-4	TRBJ2-5	-	TGTGCCAGCAGCGTCCCGGGACTCCCTCTGGGAAGAGAGACCCAGTACTTC	CASSVPGLPLGRETQYF
few	TRBV5-1	TRBJ1-1	TRBD1	TGCGCCAGCAGCTTCCAGGGGGGCACTGAAGCTTTCTTT	CASSFQGGTEAFF
once	TRBV27	TRBJ2-3	TRBD1	TGTGCCAGCAGTTCGATCTCCGACAGGGGCGTAGATACGCAGTATTTT	CASSSISDRGVDTQYF
-	TRBV7-2	TRBJ1-3	-	TGTGCCAGCTGGCATTGGCCCTCTGGAAACACCATATATTTT	CASWHWPSGNTIYF
-	TRBV5-8	TRBJ1-5	TRBD1	TGTGCCAGCAGCGCCCGGGACAGGGGTTCTCAGCCCCAGCATTTT	CASSARDRGSQPQHF
-	TRBV27	TRBJ2-7	-	TGTGCCAGCAGTTTTCGGGGCTACGAGCAGTACTTC	CASSFRGYEQYF
-	TRBV9	TRBJ2-1	-	TGTGCCAGCAGCGCTAGTGGTTACAATGAGCAGTTCTTC	CASSASGYNEQFF
-	TRBV6-5	TRBJ1-1	-	TGTGCCAGCAGTTTAATATCCGGGACAAAGAACACTGAAGCTTTCTTT	CASSLISGTKNTEAFF
-	TRBV4-3	TRBJ2-4	-	TGCGCCAGCAGCCAAGGACCCCCGGGGGACATTCAGTACTTC	CASSQGPPGDIQYF
few	TRBV4-3	TRBJ1-4	TRBD1	TGCGCCAGCAGCCGAGGGGGCGGGGATGAAAAACTGTTTTTT	CASSRGGGDEKLFF